This T cell receptor (beta chain) was found in a study of shared clonotypes between healthy human individuals. Points from the study as a whole: Across subsets, estimated richness was generally greater for naive than for memory populations.

V shed 4 bases and J shed 4 bases, with 5 bases lying between them. Germline V gene data show CDR1 as SGHTA and CDR2 as FQGNSA. This CDR3 has 12 residues. Data came from immunoSEQ multiplex PCR; TCRdb stores just in-frame clones and leaves some out. The table has more than 1,200,000 clones, around 98.5% seen once; the top ten hold about 0.35%. To note about this clone: Its specificity is not known. Other DNA sequences of this sample code for an identical CDR3.

The sequencing input was naive CD4+ T cells sorted from blood. Subset given: CD45RA+ positively selected. The genes are TRBV7-2 and TRBJ2-1; D possibly corresponds to TRBD1 (5 bases). The sequence was collected from a man aged 30-40 years in good health. CDR3 amino acids: CASSSGYNEQFF. DNA of the CDR3: TGTGCCAGCAGCTCAGGGTACAATGAGCAGTTCTTC.